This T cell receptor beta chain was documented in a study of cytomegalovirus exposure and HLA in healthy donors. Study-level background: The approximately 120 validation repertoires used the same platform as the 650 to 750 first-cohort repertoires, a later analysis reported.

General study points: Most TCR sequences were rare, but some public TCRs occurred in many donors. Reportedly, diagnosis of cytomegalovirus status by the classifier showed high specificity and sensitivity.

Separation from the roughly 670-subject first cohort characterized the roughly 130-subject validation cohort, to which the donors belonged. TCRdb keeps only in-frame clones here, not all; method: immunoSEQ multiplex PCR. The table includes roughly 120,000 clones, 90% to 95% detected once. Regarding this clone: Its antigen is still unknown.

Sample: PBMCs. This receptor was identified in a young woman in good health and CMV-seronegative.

DNA of the CDR3: TGTGCCAGTAACCACGGGGGACTGAATGAAAAACTGTTTTTT. Translating gives CASNHGGLNEKLFF. V and J are TRBV19 and TRBJ1-4, with D possibly being TRBD1 (5 bases). Trimming removed 7 bases from V and 5 bases from J, with 14 bases in between. Germline V gives CDR1 LNHDA, CDR2 SQIVND (reference sequence). The CDR3 has 14 residues.